This T cell receptor (beta chain) was documented in a study of T cells in Graves' hyperthyroidism and ophthalmopathy. Study-wide results and caveats: Blood also contained most expanded thyroid clonotypes above 0.001. Before onset, by a median of approximately 5.9 months, the model predicted ophthalmopathy.

Diagnosis rested on symptoms, serum thyroxine and TRAb, thyroid ultrasound, and orbital computed tomography. The CDR3 is made up of 15 amino acids. The trim removed 1 base at V and 6 bases at J, leaving 7 bases unmatched. Germline values: CDR1 LNHNV, CDR2 YYDKDF (reference sequence). This clonotype was counted between two and nine times. The antigen remains unidentified. From RNA transcripts, TCR beta CDR3 regions were amplified. RT-PCR in the first round (using the HTBI primer set) targeted the TCR CDR3. TCRdb reprocessed the multiplex PCR reads with MiXCR, giving one entry per CDR3 protein. The sample holds roughly 400,000 distinct CDR3 sequences, around 14% seen once.

This receptor was identified in a woman aged 18 to 35 with Graves' hyperthyroidism that later progressed to Graves' ophthalmopathy. The specimen was blood. The chain carries TRBV15 and TRBJ2-7; the match to TRBD1 covers 9 bases. The CDR3 protein is CATSRGSETGGEQYF. CDR3 DNA: TGTGCCACCAGCAGAGGCTCTGAGACAGGGGGCGAGCAGTACTTC.